What follows are 15 T cell receptor beta chains derived from one specimen sequenced in a study of T cell responses to AZD1222 COVID-19 vaccine. The data were produced by immunoSEQ multiplex PCR, yet TCRdb's version contains in-frame clones alone and is incomplete. The data hold about 140,000 clones, with over 85% observed a single time. The sequencing used peripheral blood, collected 28 days after the second AZD1222 dose. The receptors originated from an adult who received the AZD1222 COVID-19 vaccine.

The chain couples TRBV28 to TRBJ1-5; unclear D gene. Trimming left V 4 bases short and J 1 base short, with 20 bases between. Per germline, CDR1 MDHEN and CDR2 SYDVKM. This CDR3 is built from 18 residues. The CDR3, as DNA: TGTGCCAGCAGTTCCGGCCGGGCGGGGATAAGGAGCAATCAGCCCCAGCATTTT. Its protein product is CASSSGRAGIRSNQPQHF.

This chain joins TRBV9 and TRBJ1-1; D gene ambiguous. Trimming stripped 7 bases from V and 6 bases from J, with 13 bases between. CDR3 size: 12 residues. Germline V gene sequence: CDR1 SGDLS, CDR2 YYNGEE. The DNA of the CDR3 is TGTGCCAGCGGCGGAGACAATCCTGAAGCTTTCTTT. Translating it yields CASGGDNPEAFF.

This clone was observed a few times. The chain carries TRBV7-2 and TRBJ1-5; D might be TRBD1 (5 bases). Per germline, CDR1 SGHTA and CDR2 FQGNSA. V was shortened by 7 bases and J by 7 bases, with 14 bases between the two germline ends. CDR3 length equals 13 residues. CDR3 loop: CASNRGEWQPQHF. The CDR3 DNA is TGTGCCAGCAATCGGGGGGAGTGGCAGCCCCAGCATTTT.

J is TRBJ1-2 and V is TRBV6-2 or TRBV6-3, with no clear D. CDR3 size: 13 residues. Germline-derived CDR1 and CDR2 are MNHEY and SVGEGT. V was cut by 0 bases and J by 4 bases, with 6 bases left in between. CDR3 loop: CASSYSAVYGYTF. In DNA form, the CDR3 reads TGTGCCAGCAGTTACTCGGCAGTCTATGGCTACACCTTC.

The V call is TRBV15, the J call TRBJ2-7, with 7 bases lining up with TRBD2. The J segment lost 6 bases and the V segment lost 1 base, leaving 9 bases of the junction unmatched. Germline CDR1 is LNHNV and CDR2 is YYDKDF (reference sequence). This CDR3 region has 15 residues. The CDR3 sequence: CATSRAGLESSEQYF. In nucleotides, the CDR3 is TGTGCCACCAGCAGAGCAGGACTAGAGTCAAGCGAGCAGTACTTC.

This clone was detected once. The chain joins TRBV7-3 to TRBJ2-7; 9 nucleotides match TRBD1. The V and J ends lost 4 bases and 3 bases, in that order; junction bases with no gene match: 4. Germline CDR1 reads SGHTA; CDR2 reads FQGTGA. The CDR3 extends over 14 amino acids. CDR3 sequence: CASSSPGQGYEQYF. The DNA for the CDR3 is TGTGCCAGCAGCTCGCCGGGACAGGGCTACGAGCAGTACTTC.

The genes are TRBV11-1 and TRBJ2-1; TRBD2 might be the D (5 bases). Germline V gene lookup returns CDR1 SGHAT and CDR2 FQDESV (reference sequence). With 1 base removed from V and 6 bases from J, the gap between germline ends came to 16 bases. This CDR3 comprises 16 residues. CDR3 sequence: CASSLVPPGMLNEQFF. The CDR3 DNA reads as TGTGCCAGCAGCTTAGTCCCTCCCGGGATGCTCAATGAGCAGTTCTTC.

This clone was picked up one time. The gene calls are TRBV18 and TRBJ1-2; D remains ambiguous. Trimming stripped 2 bases from V and 3 bases from J, with 13 bases between. CDR3 length: 15 residues. Germline values: CDR1 KGHSH, CDR2 LQKENI. The CDR3 reads CASSPSYRDDYGYTF. DNA for the CDR3: TGTGCCAGCTCACCAAGTTACCGGGATGACTATGGCTACACCTTC.

The chain has TRBV19 and TRBJ2-5, with D unresolved. V lost 1 base, J lost 5 bases, and 14 bases lay in between. The CDR3 loop spans 15 amino acids. CDR1 is LNHDA and CDR2 is SQIVND in the germline V gene (reference sequence). CDR3 sequence (DNA): TGTGCCAGTAGTATAGTATTATCGCCAGCGGAGACCCAGTACTTC. Translated, it gives CASSIVLSPAETQYF.

The rearrangement joins TRBV9 to TRBJ2-1; TRBD1 matches at 10 bases. The CDR3 is 15 amino acids. The V and J ends lost 4 bases and 7 bases, in that order; junction bases with no gene match: 8. CDR1 and CDR2 from the germline V gene are SGDLS and YYNGEE. Here the CDR3 reads CASSPEGQGLNEQFF. CDR3 sequence (DNA): TGTGCCAGCAGCCCAGAGGGACAGGGGTTGAATGAGCAGTTCTTC. The whole variable domain, filled in from reference TRBV9 and TRBJ2-1, reads DSGVTQTPKHLITATGQRVTLRCSPRSGDLSVYWYQQSLDQGLQFLIQYYNGEERAKGNILERFSAQQFPDLHSELNLSSLELGDSALYFCASSPEGQGLNEQFFGPGTRLTVL.

The V and J genes are TRBV7-3 and TRBJ2-7; weak D call: TRBD1 (5 bases). This CDR3 is built from 13 residues. CDR1 is SGHTA and CDR2 is FQGTGA in the germline V gene. Trimming removed 4 bases at V and 5 bases at J, with 12 bases between. Here the CDR3 reads CASSSGSWNEQYF. DNA for the CDR3: TGTGCCAGCAGCTCAGGGTCATGGAACGAGCAGTACTTC.

CDR3 DNA: TGTGCCAGCAGCTTAGCACCGGGACCCTACAATGAGCAGTTCTTC. Protein product: CASSLAPGPYNEQFF. This rearrangement joins TRBV11-3 to TRBJ2-1, with D tentatively TRBD1 or TRBD2 (5 bases each). CDR3 length equals 15 residues. The germline V gene encodes CDR1 SGHNT and CDR2 YENEEA. The germline V and J ends were trimmed by 1 base and 2 bases, with 9 bases remaining between them.

V is TRBV4-3 and J is TRBJ2-5; the D gene is possibly TRBD2 (5 bases). TRBJ2-7 matches the DNA end more closely, so the J call is doubtful. Germline loops: CDR1 LGHNA, CDR2 YSLEER. The CDR3 covers 15 residues. The CDR3, as DNA: TGCGCCAGCAGCCAATCCAGCGGAAGCTCCTACGAGCAGTACTTC. This sequence encodes CASSQSSGSSYEQYF.

CDR3 amino acids: CASSYYFLSPLHF. The CDR3 nucleotides are TGTGCCAGCAGTTACTACTTCCTCTCACCCCTCCACTTT. The chain carries TRBV6-2 or TRBV6-3 and TRBJ1-6; the D is unclear. This CDR3 region has 13 residues. V lost 1 base and J 10 bases, leaving 8 bases between the germline ends. Germline V lookup: CDR1 MNHEY, CDR2 SVGEGT.

The chain recombines TRBV11-1 with TRBJ2-7; a weak D match, TRBD2 (6 bases). V lost 3 bases to trimming and J lost 0 bases, with 15 bases between them. CDR1 is SGHAT and CDR2 is FQDESV in the germline V gene (reference sequence). The CDR3 consists of 16 residues. CDR3 amino acids: CASSFGPSVSSYEQYF. The CDR3 DNA reads as TGTGCCAGCAGCTTCGGCCCTAGCGTCAGCTCCTACGAGCAGTACTTC.